Given below is one TCR beta chain in context. Its cognate antigen is unknown. These data originate in a study of cytomegalovirus exposure and HLA in healthy donors. Broader study findings: After further analysis at a later stage, 17,000 or so TCR beta sequences were associated with HLA alleles at 0.05 false discovery rate.

The CDR3 is made up of 14 amino acids. The germline V gene has CDR1 MNHEY and CDR2 SVGAGI. Deletions cut 5 bases from V and 6 bases from J, with 16 bases between. A multiplex PCR was run with 60 Vbeta primers and 13 Jbeta primers. Clones were sequenced by immunoSEQ multiplex PCR, and TCRdb holds only the in-frame ones, with some missing. The table has some 180,000 clones, around 80% seen once. Material: PBMCs. The chain carries TRBV6-5 and TRBJ1-1, with D perhaps TRBD1 (5 bases). The clonotype comes from a girl aged 2 to 10 in good health and CMV-seropositive. This CDR3 is CASSARIPGAEAFF. CDR3 DNA sequence: TGTGCCAGCAGTGCCAGGATCCCGGGGGCTGAAGCTTTCTTT.